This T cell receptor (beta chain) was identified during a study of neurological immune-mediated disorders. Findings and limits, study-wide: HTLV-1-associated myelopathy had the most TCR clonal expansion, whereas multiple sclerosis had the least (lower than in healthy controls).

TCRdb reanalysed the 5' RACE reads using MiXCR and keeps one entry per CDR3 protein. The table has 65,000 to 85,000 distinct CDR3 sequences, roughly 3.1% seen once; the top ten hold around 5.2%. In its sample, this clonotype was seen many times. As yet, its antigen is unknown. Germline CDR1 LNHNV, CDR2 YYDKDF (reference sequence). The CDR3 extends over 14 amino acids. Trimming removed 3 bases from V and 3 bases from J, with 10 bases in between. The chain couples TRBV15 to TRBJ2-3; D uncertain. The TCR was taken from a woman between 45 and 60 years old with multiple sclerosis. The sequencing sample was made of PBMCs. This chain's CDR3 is CATSRNSETDTQYF. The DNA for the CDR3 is TGTGCCACCAGCAGGAACAGTGAAACAGATACGCAGTATTTT. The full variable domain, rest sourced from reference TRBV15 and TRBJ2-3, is DAMVIQNPRYQVTQFGKPVTLSCSQTLNHNVMYWYQQKSSQAPKLLFHYYDKDFNNEADTPDNFQSRRPNTSFCFLDIRSPGLGDTAMYLCATSRNSETDTQYFGPGTRLTVL.